The TCR beta chain described here comes from a study of T cells in Graves' hyperthyroidism and ophthalmopathy. TCR beta CDR3 sequences were amplified from RNA transcripts. The HTBI primer set served for first-round RT-PCR of the TCR CDR3. Each CDR3 protein gets one entry after TCRdb re-called the multiplex PCR reads with MiXCR. The table includes 480,000 or so distinct CDR3 sequences, 40% to 55% detected once. Uncontrolled infection, other autoimmune disease, pregnancy or lactation barred patients from enrollment. The CDR3 is 15 residues long. Germline V CDR1 and CDR2: SEHNR, FQNEAQ (reference sequence). J lost 2 bases, V lost 4 bases, and 6 bases had no gene match.

The sequence came from an adult woman with Graves' disease, either hyperthyroidism or ophthalmopathy (not recorded which). Sequencing was done on a sample of peripheral blood or thyroid tissue (not recorded which). V and J are TRBV7-9 and TRBJ2-7; 9 bases are a match to TRBD1. As DNA, the CDR3 is TGTGCCAGCAGCTCCCGGACAGGGGAGACCTACGAGCAGTACTTC. Its translation is CASSSRTGETYEQYF.